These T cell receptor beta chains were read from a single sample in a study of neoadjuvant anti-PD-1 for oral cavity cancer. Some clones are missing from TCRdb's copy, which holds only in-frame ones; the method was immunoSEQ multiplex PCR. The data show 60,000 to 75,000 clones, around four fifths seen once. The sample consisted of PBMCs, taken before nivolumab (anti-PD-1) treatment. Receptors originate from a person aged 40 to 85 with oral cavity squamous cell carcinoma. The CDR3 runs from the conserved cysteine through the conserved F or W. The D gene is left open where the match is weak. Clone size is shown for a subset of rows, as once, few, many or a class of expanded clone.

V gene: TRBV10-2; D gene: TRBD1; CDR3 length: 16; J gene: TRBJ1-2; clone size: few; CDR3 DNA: TGCGCCAGCAGCGAGGACAGGGGTATGGCTAACTATGGCTACACCTTC; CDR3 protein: CASSEDRGMANYGYTF
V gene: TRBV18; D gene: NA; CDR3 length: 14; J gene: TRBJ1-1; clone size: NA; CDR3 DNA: TGTGCCAGTTCGCTTAATGGCTTGAACACTGAAGCTTTCTTT; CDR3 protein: CASSLNGLNTEAFF
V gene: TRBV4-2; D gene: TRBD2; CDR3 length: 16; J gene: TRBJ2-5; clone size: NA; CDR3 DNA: TGTGCCAGCAGCCCCTCTAGCGGGAGGAGTAAAGAGACCCAGTACTTC; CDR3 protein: CASSPSSGRSKETQYF
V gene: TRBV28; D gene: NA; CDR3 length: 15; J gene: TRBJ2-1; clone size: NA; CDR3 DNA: TGTGCCAGCAGTGGCGCGGCAGTACAGGCGAATGAGCAGTTCTTC; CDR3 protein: CASSGAAVQANEQFF
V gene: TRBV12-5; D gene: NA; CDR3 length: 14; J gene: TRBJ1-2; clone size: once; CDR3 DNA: TGTGCTAGTGGTGAGCTCGACAGAGACTATGGCTACACCTTC; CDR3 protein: CASGELDRDYGYTF
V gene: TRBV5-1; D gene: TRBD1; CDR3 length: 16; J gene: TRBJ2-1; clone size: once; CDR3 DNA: TGCGCCAGCAGGCGGACAGGGGGAAATACCTACAATGAGCAGTTCTTC; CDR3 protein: CASRRTGGNTYNEQFF
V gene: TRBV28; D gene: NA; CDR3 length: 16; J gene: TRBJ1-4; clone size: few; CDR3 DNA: TGTGCCAGCAGTCAAGGAGGAGGCGGGCAAAAAGAAAAACTGTTTTTT; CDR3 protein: CASSQGGGGQKEKLFF
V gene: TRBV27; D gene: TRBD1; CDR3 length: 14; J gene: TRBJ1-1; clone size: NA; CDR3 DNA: TGTGCCAGCAGTTACAGGGGGGTGAACACTGAAGCTTTCTTT; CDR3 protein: CASSYRGVNTEAFF
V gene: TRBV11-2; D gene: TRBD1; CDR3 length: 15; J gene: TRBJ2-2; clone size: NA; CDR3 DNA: TGTGCCAGCAGCCACCGGGACAGGACGACCGGGGAGCTGTTTTTT; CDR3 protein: CASSHRDRTTGELFF
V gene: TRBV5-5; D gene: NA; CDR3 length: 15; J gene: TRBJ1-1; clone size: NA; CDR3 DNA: TGTGCCAGCAGCTCTACGGGGTCACGGGACACTGAAGCTTTCTTT; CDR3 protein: CASSSTGSRDTEAFF
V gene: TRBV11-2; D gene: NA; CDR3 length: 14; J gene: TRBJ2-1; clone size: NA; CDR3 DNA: TGTGCCAGCAGCTTATACCCGGGGCCCAATGAGCAGTTCTTC; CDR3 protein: CASSLYPGPNEQFF
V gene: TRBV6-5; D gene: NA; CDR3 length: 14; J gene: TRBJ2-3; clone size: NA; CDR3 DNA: TGTGCCAGCAGTCCCCGTGGGGGCACAGATACGCAGTATTTT; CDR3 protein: CASSPRGGTDTQYF
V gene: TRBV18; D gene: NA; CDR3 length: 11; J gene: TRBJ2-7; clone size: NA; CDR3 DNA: TGTGCCAGCTCAAGTTCCCACGAGCAGTACTTC; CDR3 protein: CASSSSHEQYF
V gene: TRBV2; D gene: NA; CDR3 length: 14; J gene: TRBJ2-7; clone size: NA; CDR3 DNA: TGTGCCAGCAGTGAAAAGCGAGGCTACTACGAGCAGTACTTC; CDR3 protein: CASSEKRGYYEQYF
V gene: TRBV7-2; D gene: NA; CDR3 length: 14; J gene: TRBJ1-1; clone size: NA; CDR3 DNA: TGTGCCAGCAGCTTACAGGGGTTGAACACTGAAGCTTTCTTT; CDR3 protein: CASSLQGLNTEAFF
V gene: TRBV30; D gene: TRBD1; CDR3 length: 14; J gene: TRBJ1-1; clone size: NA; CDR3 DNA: TGTGCCTGGAGTTCTACAGGGGGGAACACTGAAGCTTTCTTT; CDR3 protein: CAWSSTGGNTEAFF
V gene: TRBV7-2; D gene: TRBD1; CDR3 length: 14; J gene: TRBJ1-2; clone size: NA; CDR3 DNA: TGTGCCAGCAGCACAGGGGGCGGTAACTATGGCTACACCTTC; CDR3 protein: CASSTGGGNYGYTF
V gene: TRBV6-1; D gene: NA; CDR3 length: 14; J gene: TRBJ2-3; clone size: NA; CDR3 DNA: TGTGCCAGCAGTGAAGATACAGGGTTAGATACGCAGTATTTT; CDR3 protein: CASSEDTGLDTQYF
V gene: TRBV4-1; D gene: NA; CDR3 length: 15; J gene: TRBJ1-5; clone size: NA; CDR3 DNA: TGCGCCAGCAGCCAGCAGGGTGTTAGCAATCAGCCCCAGCATTTT; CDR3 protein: CASSQQGVSNQPQHF
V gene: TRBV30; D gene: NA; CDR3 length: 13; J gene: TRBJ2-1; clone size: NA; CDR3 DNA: TGTGCCTGGAGGTACGGGGGTTACAATGAGCAGTTCTTC; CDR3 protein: CAWRYGGYNEQFF
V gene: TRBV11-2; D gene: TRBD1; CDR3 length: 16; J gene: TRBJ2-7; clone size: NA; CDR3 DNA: TGTGCCAGCAGCGCAGACGGGGTAACAGGGGCGGGCGAGCAGTACTTC; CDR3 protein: CASSADGVTGAGEQYF
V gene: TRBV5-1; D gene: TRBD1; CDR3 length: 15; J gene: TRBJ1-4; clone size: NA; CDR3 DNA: TGCGCCAGCAGCCCCGACAGGGGAACTAATGAAAAACTGTTTTTT; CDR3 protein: CASSPDRGTNEKLFF
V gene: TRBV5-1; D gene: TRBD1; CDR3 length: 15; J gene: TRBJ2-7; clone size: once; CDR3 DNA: TGCGCCAGCAGTTCCTCAGGCAGGGGGTTCGACGAGCAGTACTTC; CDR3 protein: CASSSSGRGFDEQYF
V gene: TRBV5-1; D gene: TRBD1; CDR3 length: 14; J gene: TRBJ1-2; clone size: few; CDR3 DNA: TGCGCCAGCAGCCCGGGGACAGGATCGTATGGCTACACCTTC; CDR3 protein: CASSPGTGSYGYTF
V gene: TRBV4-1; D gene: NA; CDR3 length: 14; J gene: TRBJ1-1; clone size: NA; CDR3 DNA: TGCGCCAGCAGCCAAGGGGCCCGGAGGACTGAAGCTTTCTTT; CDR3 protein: CASSQGARRTEAFF
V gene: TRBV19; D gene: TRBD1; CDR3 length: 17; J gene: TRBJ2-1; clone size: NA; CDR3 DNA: TGTGCCAGTAATACGCTTCTGGGACAGGGGGCCTACAATGAGCAGTTCTTC; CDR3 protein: CASNTLLGQGAYNEQFF
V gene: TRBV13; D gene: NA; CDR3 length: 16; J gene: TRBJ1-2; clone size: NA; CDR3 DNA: TGTGCCAGCAGCTTAAGGGGGACACCTATCATGTATGGCTACACCTTC; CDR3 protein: CASSLRGTPIMYGYTF
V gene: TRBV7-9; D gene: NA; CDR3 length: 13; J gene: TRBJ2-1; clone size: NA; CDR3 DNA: TGTGCCAGCAGCCCCTCGGGCCACAATGAGCAGTTCTTC; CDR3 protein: CASSPSGHNEQFF
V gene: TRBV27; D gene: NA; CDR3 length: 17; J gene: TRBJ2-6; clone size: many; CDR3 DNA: TGTGCCAGCAGTATATCGGGACTTCCCTCTGGGGCCAACGTCCTGACTTTC; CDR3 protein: CASSISGLPSGANVLTF
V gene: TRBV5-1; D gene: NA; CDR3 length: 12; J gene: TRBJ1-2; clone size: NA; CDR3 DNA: TGCGCCAGCAGCTTGGGGTCCGGTGGCTACACCTTC; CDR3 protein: CASSLGSGGYTF
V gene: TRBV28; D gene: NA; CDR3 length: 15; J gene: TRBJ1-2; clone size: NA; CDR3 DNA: TGTGCCAGCAGTAACCCCGGGACGGCCTTCTATGGCTACACCTTC; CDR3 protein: CASSNPGTAFYGYTF
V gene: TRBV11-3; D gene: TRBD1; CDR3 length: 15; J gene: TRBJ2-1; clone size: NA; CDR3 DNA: TGTGCCAGCAGCTCAGGGACAGCCTACGGTAATGAGCAGTTCTTC; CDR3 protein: CASSSGTAYGNEQFF
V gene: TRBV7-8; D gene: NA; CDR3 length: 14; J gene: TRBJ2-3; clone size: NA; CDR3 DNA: TGTGCCAGCAGCTCCGGACGCGCAGCAGATACGCAGTATTTT; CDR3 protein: CASSSGRAADTQYF
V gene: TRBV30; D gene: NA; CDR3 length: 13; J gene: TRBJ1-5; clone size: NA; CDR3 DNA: TGTGCCTGGAGTATCGGCGTAAATCAGCCCCAGCATTTT; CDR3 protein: CAWSIGVNQPQHF
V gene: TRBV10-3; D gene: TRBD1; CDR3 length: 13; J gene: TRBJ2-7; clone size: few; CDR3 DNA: TGTGCCTCACCCACACAGGGGACCTACGAGCAGTACTTC; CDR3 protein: CASPTQGTYEQYF
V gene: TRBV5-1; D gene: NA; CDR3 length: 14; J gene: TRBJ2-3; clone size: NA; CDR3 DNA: TGCGCCAGCAGCTTGTTGCCCGCCCAAGATACGCAGTATTTT; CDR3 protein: CASSLLPAQDTQYF
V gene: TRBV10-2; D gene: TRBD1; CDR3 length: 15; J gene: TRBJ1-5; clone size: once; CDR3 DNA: TGCGCCAGCACACAGCCGGGACAGGGTAATCAGCCCCAGCATTTT; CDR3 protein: CASTQPGQGNQPQHF
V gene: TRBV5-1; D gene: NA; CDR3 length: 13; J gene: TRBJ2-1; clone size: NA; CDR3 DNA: TGCGCCAGCAGCTTGGACAGCAACAATGAGCAGTTCTTC; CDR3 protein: CASSLDSNNEQFF
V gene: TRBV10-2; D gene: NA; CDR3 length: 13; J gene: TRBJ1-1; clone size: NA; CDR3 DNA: TGCGCCAGCAGGGACCCCGGCCACACTGAAGCTTTCTTT; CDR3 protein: CASRDPGHTEAFF
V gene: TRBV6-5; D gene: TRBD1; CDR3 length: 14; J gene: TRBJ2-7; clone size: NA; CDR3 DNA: TGTGCCAGCAGTAATCCCGGGACAGGGACCGAGCAGTACTTC; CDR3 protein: CASSNPGTGTEQYF
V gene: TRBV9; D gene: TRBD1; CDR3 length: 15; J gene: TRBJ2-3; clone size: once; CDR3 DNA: TGTGCCAGCAGCGTAGGGACAGGGGGCACAGATACGCAGTATTTT; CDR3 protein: CASSVGTGGTDTQYF
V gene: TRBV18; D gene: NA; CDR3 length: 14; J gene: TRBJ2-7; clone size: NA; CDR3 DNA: TGTGCCAGCTCACCACCGTGGCAGAACTACGAGCAGTACTTC; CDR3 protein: CASSPPWQNYEQYF
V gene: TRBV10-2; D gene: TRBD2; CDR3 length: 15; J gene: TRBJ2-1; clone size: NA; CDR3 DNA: TGCGCCAGCAGTGAGTCAACACAGCGGGGGCCCCATTCGCTCTTC; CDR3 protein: CASSESTQRGPHSLF
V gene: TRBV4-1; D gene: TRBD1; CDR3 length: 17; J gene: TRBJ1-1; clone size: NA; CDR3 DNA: TGCGCCAGCAGCCAAGACAGGGGGCGCAGTACGAACACTGAAGCTTTCTTT; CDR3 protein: CASSQDRGRSTNTEAFF
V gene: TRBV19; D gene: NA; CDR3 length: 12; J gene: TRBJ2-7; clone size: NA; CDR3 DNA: TGTGCCACCTCGACAGGCATATACGAGCAGTACTTC; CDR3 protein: CATSTGIYEQYF
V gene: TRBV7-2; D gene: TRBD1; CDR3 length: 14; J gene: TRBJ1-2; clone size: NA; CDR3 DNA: TGTGCCAGCAGCTTAGCAGGGGGCGCGGATGGCTACACCTTC; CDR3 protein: CASSLAGGADGYTF